The rows below give T cell receptor beta chains drawn from one sample of a study of cytomegalovirus exposure and HLA in healthy donors. Data came from immunoSEQ multiplex PCR; TCRdb stores just in-frame clones and leaves some out. This sample contains approximately 100,000 clones. The sequenced material came from PBMCs. The receptors derive from a man between 50 and 59 years old in good health and CMV-seronegative. Each CDR3 is given with its conserved first and last residue. Each record gives: CDR3 protein, CDR3 length, D gene, V gene, J gene. D genes are given only for firm matches.

CDR3aa: CASSPLLAGGYNEQFF; len: 16; d_gene: TRBD2; v_gene: TRBV11-3; j_gene: TRBJ2-1
CDR3aa: CASSLNERTGRYEQYF; len: 16; d_gene: TRBD1; v_gene: TRBV7-6; j_gene: TRBJ2-7
CDR3aa: CAERGSAGELFF; len: 12; d_gene: NA; v_gene: TRBV6-6; j_gene: TRBJ2-2
CDR3aa: CASSLQAGLRQWGYTF; len: 16; d_gene: NA; v_gene: TRBV5-1; j_gene: TRBJ1-2
CDR3aa: CAWVGSSGNTIYF; len: 13; d_gene: NA; v_gene: TRBV30; j_gene: TRBJ1-3
CDR3aa: CASSLEDSLNTEAFF; len: 15; d_gene: NA; v_gene: TRBV4-1; j_gene: TRBJ1-1
CDR3aa: CASSLATVGGQPQHF; len: 15; d_gene: NA; v_gene: TRBV7-2; j_gene: TRBJ1-5
CDR3aa: CASSQDGWESEQFF; len: 14; d_gene: NA; v_gene: TRBV4-3; j_gene: TRBJ2-1
CDR3aa: CASSSTSSYEQYF; len: 13; d_gene: NA; v_gene: TRBV5-5; j_gene: TRBJ2-7
CDR3aa: CASQRAGFWEQYF; len: 13; d_gene: NA; v_gene: TRBV27; j_gene: TRBJ2-7
CDR3aa: CASSQEALAGGNTGELFF; len: 18; d_gene: TRBD2; v_gene: TRBV4-1; j_gene: TRBJ2-2
CDR3aa: CASSLDATGGYGELFF; len: 16; d_gene: TRBD1; v_gene: TRBV5-4; j_gene: TRBJ2-2
CDR3aa: CASSPGTGSYEQYF; len: 14; d_gene: TRBD1; v_gene: TRBV18; j_gene: TRBJ2-7
CDR3aa: CASSYSSGGNGYGYTF; len: 16; d_gene: TRBD1; v_gene: TRBV6-6; j_gene: TRBJ1-2
CDR3aa: CASSPQTGVEQYF; len: 13; d_gene: TRBD1; v_gene: TRBV4-3; j_gene: TRBJ2-7
CDR3aa: CATSRGPYEQYF; len: 12; d_gene: NA; v_gene: TRBV15; j_gene: TRBJ2-7
CDR3aa: CASRNEQGKSYEQYF; len: 15; d_gene: TRBD1; v_gene: TRBV2; j_gene: TRBJ2-7
CDR3aa: CASSKDRANTEAFF; len: 14; d_gene: TRBD1; v_gene: TRBV5-1; j_gene: TRBJ1-1
CDR3aa: CASSPERGYGYTF; len: 13; d_gene: NA; v_gene: TRBV18; j_gene: TRBJ1-2
CDR3aa: CASSKTGAGDDTQYF; len: 15; d_gene: TRBD1; v_gene: TRBV6-5; j_gene: TRBJ2-3
CDR3aa: CAWSSGASAFF; len: 11; d_gene: NA; v_gene: TRBV30; j_gene: TRBJ1-1
CDR3aa: CASSIWTGGRNTEAFF; len: 16; d_gene: TRBD1; v_gene: TRBV19; j_gene: TRBJ1-1
CDR3aa: CASSVLGRGTYEQYF; len: 15; d_gene: NA; v_gene: TRBV27; j_gene: TRBJ2-7
CDR3aa: CASTSRTGDAEAFF; len: 14; d_gene: TRBD1; v_gene: TRBV27; j_gene: TRBJ1-1
CDR3aa: CASSYMGLAGRQYF; len: 14; d_gene: TRBD2; v_gene: TRBV6-5; j_gene: TRBJ2-7
CDR3aa: CASSYSISASEAFF; len: 14; d_gene: NA; v_gene: TRBV6-5; j_gene: TRBJ1-1
CDR3aa: CASSPRGAASGNTIYF; len: 16; d_gene: NA; v_gene: TRBV19; j_gene: TRBJ1-3
CDR3aa: CASSLTFVTSGSPYEQYF; len: 18; d_gene: TRBD2; v_gene: TRBV11-2; j_gene: TRBJ2-7
CDR3aa: CASSVNRGQVNQPQHF; len: 16; d_gene: TRBD1; v_gene: TRBV2; j_gene: TRBJ1-5
CDR3aa: CSVEGGGNYGYTF; len: 13; d_gene: NA; v_gene: TRBV29-1; j_gene: TRBJ1-2
CDR3aa: CSASMADTQYF; len: 11; d_gene: NA; v_gene: TRBV20-1; j_gene: TRBJ2-3
CDR3aa: CASSIAGVAYEQYF; len: 14; d_gene: NA; v_gene: TRBV19; j_gene: TRBJ2-7
CDR3aa: CAISRGTSDNEQFF; len: 14; d_gene: NA; v_gene: TRBV6-6; j_gene: TRBJ2-1
CDR3aa: CASSLSKYHEQYF; len: 13; d_gene: NA; v_gene: TRBV5-4; j_gene: NA
CDR3aa: CASSQWKGQENQPQHF; len: 16; d_gene: TRBD1; v_gene: TRBV27; j_gene: TRBJ1-5
CDR3aa: CSVESQGTYGYTF; len: 13; d_gene: NA; v_gene: TRBV29-1; j_gene: TRBJ1-2
CDR3aa: CASSPPGRIEQYF; len: 13; d_gene: NA; v_gene: TRBV6-5; j_gene: TRBJ2-7
CDR3aa: CASSQNRDW; len: 9; d_gene: NA; v_gene: TRBV11-2; j_gene: TRBJ1-1
CDR3aa: CSVMEFRADDYYGYTF; len: 16; d_gene: NA; v_gene: TRBV29-1; j_gene: TRBJ1-2
CDR3aa: CASSQRQATNEKLFF; len: 15; d_gene: NA; v_gene: TRBV4-1; j_gene: TRBJ1-4
CDR3aa: CASSPDRFYEQYF; len: 13; d_gene: NA; v_gene: TRBV5-4; j_gene: TRBJ2-7
CDR3aa: CASSLGPGGGTEAFF; len: 15; d_gene: NA; v_gene: TRBV11-3; j_gene: TRBJ1-1
CDR3aa: CASSPPATGTNYGYTF; len: 16; d_gene: TRBD1; v_gene: TRBV18; j_gene: TRBJ1-2
CDR3aa: CASSFWDAGSTGELFF; len: 16; d_gene: NA; v_gene: TRBV5-6; j_gene: TRBJ2-2
CDR3aa: CASSLTQGNYGYTF; len: 14; d_gene: NA; v_gene: TRBV5-4; j_gene: TRBJ1-2